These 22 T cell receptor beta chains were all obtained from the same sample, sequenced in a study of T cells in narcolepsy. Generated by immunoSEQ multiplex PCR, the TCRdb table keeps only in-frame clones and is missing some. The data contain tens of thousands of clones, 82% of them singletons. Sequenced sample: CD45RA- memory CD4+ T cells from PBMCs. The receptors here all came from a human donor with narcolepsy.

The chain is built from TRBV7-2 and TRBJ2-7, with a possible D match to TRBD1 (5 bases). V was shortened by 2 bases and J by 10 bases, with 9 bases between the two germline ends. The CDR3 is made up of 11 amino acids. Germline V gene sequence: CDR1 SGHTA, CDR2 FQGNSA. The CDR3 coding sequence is TGTGCCAGCAGCTTACAGGGCCTTCAGTACTTC. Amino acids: CASSLQGLQYF.

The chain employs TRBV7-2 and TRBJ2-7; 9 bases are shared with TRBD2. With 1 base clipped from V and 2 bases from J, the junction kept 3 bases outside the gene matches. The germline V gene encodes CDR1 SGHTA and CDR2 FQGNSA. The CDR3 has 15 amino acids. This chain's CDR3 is CASSLGLADTYEQYF. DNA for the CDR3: TGTGCCAGCAGCTTAGGACTAGCGGATACCTACGAGCAGTACTTC.

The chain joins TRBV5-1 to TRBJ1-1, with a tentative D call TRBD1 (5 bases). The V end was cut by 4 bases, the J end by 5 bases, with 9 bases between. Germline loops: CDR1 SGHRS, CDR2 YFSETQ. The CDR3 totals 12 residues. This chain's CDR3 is CASSPGGTEAFF. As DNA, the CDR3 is TGCGCCAGCAGCCCGGGGGGGACTGAAGCTTTCTTT.

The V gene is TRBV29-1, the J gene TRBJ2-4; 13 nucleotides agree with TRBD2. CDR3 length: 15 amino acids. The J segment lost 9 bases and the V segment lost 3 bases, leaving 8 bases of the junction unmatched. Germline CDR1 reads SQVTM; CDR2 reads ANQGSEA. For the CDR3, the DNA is TGCAGCGTTGACGGAGGGACTAGCGGGGTTGTCATTCAGTACTTC. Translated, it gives CSVDGGTSGVVIQYF.

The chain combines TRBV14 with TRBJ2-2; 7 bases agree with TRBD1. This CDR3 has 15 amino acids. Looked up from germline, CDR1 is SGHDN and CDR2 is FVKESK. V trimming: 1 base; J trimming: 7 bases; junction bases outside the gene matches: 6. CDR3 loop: CASSQATGFGGELFF. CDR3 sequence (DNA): TGTGCCAGCAGCCAAGCGACAGGGTTCGGCGGGGAGCTGTTTTTT.

CDR3 loop: CASSQVAGVNYGYTF. CDR3 sequence (DNA): TGCGCCAGCAGCCAAGTTGCAGGCGTAAACTATGGCTACACCTTC. The rearrangement links TRBV4-3 to TRBJ1-2, with D hard to call. The CDR3 is made up of 15 amino acids. The V gene's germline CDR1 is LGHNA and CDR2 YSLEER. V dropped 1 base and J dropped 2 bases, with 11 bases sitting between them.

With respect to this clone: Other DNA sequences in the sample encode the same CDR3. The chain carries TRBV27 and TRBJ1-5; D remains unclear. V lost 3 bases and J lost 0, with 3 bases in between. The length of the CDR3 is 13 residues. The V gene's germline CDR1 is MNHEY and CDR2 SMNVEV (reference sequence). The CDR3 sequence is CASSFDSNQPQHF. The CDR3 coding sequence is TGTGCCAGCAGTTTCGATAGCAATCAGCCCCAGCATTTT.

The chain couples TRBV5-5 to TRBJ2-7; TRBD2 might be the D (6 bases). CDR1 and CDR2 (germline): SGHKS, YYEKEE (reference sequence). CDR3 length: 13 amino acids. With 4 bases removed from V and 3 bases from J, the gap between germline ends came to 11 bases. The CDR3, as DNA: TGTGCCAGCAGCCGCGTGGGAGGCTACGAGCAGTACTTC. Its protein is CASSRVGGYEQYF. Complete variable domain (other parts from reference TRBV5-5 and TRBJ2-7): DAGVTQSPTHLIKTRGQQVTLRCSPISGHKSVSWYQQVLGQGPQFIFQYYEKEERGRGNFPDRFSARQFPNYSSELNVNALLLGDSALYLCASSRVGGYEQYFGPGTRLTVT.

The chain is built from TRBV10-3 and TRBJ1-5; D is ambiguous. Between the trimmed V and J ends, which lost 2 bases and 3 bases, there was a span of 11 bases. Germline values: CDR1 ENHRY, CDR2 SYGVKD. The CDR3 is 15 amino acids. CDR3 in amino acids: CAISEEVRNNQPQHF. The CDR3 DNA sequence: TGTGCCATCAGTGAGGAAGTCCGGAACAATCAGCCCCAGCATTTT.

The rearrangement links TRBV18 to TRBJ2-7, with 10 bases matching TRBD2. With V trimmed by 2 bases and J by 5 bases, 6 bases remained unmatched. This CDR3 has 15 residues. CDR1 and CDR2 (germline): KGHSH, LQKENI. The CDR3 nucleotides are TGTGCCAGCTCACCAATGCCTAGCGGGGGTGACGAGCAGTACTTC. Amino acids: CASSPMPSGGDEQYF. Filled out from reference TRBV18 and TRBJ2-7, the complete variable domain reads NAGVMQNPRHLVRRRGQEARLRCSPMKGHSHVYWYRQLPEEGLKFMVYLQKENIIDESGMPKERFSAEFPKEGPSILRIQQVVRGDSAAYFCASSPMPSGGDEQYFGPGTRLTVT.

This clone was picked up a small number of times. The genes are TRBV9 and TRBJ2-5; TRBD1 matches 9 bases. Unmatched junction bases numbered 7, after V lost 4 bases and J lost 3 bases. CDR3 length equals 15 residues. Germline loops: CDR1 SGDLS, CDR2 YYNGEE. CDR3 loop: CASSSRDRAEETQYF. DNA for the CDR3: TGTGCCAGCAGCTCACGGGACAGGGCTGAAGAGACCCAGTACTTC.

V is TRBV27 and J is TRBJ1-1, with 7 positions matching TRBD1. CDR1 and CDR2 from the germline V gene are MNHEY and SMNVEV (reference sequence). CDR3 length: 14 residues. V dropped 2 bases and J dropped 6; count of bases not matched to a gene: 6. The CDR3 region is CASSLVNRGSEAFF. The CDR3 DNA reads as TGTGCCAGCAGTTTAGTGAACAGGGGCTCTGAAGCTTTCTTT.

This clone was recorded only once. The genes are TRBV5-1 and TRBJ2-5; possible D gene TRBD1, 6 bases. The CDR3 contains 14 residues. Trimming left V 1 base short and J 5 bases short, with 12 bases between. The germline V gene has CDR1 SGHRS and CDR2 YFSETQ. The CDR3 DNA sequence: TGCGCCAGCAGCTTGACAGGGAACGGGGAGACCCAGTACTTC. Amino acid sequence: CASSLTGNGETQYF.

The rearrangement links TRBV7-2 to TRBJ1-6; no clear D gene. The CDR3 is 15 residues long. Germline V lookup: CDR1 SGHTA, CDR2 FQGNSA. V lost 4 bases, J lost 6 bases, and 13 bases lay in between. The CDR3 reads CASSSPGRANSPLHF. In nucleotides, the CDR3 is TGTGCCAGCAGCTCCCCCGGGAGGGCTAATTCACCCCTCCACTTT.

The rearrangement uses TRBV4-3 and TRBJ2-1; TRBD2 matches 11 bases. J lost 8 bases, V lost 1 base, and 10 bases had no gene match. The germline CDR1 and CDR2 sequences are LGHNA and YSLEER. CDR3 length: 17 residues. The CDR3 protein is CASSQGNSGGALDEQFF. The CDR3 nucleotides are TGCGCCAGCAGCCAAGGGAATAGCGGGGGGGCCCTGGATGAGCAGTTCTTC.

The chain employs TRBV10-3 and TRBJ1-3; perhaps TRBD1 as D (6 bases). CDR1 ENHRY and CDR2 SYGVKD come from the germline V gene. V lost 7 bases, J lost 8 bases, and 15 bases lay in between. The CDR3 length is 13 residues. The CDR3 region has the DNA TGTGCCATCAAGGACAGCCTACTTGACACCATATATTTT. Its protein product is CAIKDSLLDTIYF.

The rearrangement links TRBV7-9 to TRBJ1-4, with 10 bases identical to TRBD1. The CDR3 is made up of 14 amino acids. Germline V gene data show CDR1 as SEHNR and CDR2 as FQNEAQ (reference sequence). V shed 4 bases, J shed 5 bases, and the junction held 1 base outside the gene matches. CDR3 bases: TGTGCCAGCAGCTCGGGACAGGGGAATGAAAAACTGTTTTTT. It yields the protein CASSSGQGNEKLFF. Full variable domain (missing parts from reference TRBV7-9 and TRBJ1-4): DTGVSQNPRHKITKRGQNVTFRCDPISEHNRLYWYRQTLGQGPEFLTYFQNEAQLEKSRLLSDRFSAERPKGSFSTLEIQRTEQGDSAMYLCASSSGQGNEKLFFGSGTQLSVL.

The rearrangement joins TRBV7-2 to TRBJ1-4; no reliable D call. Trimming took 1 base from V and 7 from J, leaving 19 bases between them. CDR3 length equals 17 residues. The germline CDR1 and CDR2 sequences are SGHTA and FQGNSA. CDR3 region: CASSLDLSAGIGEKLFF. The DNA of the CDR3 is TGTGCCAGCAGCTTAGATTTGTCCGCGGGGATCGGTGAAAAACTGTTTTTT.

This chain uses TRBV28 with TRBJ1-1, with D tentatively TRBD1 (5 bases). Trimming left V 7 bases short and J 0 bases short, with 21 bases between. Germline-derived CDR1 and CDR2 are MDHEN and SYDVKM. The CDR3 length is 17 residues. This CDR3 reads CASIGAGTGKMNTEAFF. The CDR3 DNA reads TGTGCCAGCATAGGAGCAGGGACGGGAAAAATGAACACTGAAGCTTTCTTT.

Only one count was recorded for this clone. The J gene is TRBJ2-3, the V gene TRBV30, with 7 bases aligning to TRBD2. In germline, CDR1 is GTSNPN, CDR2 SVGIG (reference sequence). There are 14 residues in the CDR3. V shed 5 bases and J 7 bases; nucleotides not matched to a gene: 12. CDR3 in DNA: TGTGCCTGGGGGCCGCGACTAGCCTTATATACGCAGTATTTT. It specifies CAWGPRLALYTQYF.

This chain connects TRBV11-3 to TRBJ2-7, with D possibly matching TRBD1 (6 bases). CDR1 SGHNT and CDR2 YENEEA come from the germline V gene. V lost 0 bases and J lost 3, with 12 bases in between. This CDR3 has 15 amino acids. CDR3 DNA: TGTGCCAGCAGCTTAGATGGGGGCGGTTACTACGAGCAGTACTTC. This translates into CASSLDGGGYYEQYF. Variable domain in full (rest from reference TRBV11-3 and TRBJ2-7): EAGVVQSPRYKIIEKKQPVAFWCNPISGHNTLYWYLQNLGQGPELLIRYENEEAVDDSQLPKDRFSAERLKGVDSTLKIQPAELGDSAVYLCASSLDGGGYYEQYFGPGTRLTVT.

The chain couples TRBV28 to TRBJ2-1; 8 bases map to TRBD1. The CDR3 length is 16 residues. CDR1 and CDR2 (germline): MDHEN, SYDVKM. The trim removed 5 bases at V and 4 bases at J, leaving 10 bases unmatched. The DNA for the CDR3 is TGTGCCAGCAGTGAGACGACAGGGGACATATACAATGAGCAGTTCTTC. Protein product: CASSETTGDIYNEQFF.